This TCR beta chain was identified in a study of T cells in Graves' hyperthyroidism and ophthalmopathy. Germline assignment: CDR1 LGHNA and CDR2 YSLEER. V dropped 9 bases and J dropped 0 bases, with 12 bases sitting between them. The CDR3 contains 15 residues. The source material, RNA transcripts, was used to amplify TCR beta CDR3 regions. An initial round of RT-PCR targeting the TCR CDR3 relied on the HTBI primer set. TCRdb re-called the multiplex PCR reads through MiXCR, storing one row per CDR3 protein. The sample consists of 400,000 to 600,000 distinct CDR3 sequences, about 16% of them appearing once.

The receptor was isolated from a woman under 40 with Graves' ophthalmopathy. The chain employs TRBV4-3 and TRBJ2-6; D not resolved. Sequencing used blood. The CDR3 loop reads CASTKGSSGANVLTF. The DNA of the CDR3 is TGCGCCAGTACGAAGGGCTCCTCTGGGGCCAACGTCCTGACTTTC.